Listed here are 27 T cell receptor beta chains from one sample, sequenced in a study of tumor and adjacent non-tumor tissue in lung cancer. Three rounds of nested PCR, following a modified ARM-PCR protocol, produced the TCRbeta library. Via MiXCR, TCRdb re-called the multiplex PCR reads, giving one row per CDR3 protein. The table includes roughly 81,000 distinct CDR3 sequences, about 66% detected once. RNA was extracted from bulk tissue without any cell sorting. The specimen was lung tumor tissue. The receptors derive from a man aged 70-80 years with non-small cell lung cancer.

Note on this clonotype: Germline is not matched at one junction end, which may reflect a read error. The chain combines TRBV6-1 with TRBJ2-5, with D possibly TRBD2 on 6 matching bases. This CDR3 has 16 residues. CDR1 and CDR2 (germline): MNHNS, SASEGT. The CDR3: CASSYGSLGKRETQCF. CDR3 coding DNA: TGTGCCAGCAGTTACGGGAGTCTGGGGAAAAGGGAGACCCAGTGCTTC.

On this clonotype: Likely a read error: the CDR3 ends without its conserved phenylalanine or tryptophan. The CDR3 spells CTISYDRDETQYL. The CDR3 DNA is TGTACCATCAGTTACGACAGGGACGAGACCCAGTACCTC. The rearrangement uses TRBV10-3 and TRBJ2-5; 7 bases match TRBD1. In germline, CDR1 is ENHRY, CDR2 SYGVKD. This CDR3 contains 13 residues.

Remarks on this clonotype: A much larger clone is a single base away; this may be a read error. The V gene is TRBV5-1, the J gene TRBJ2-6; 7 nucleotides agree with TRBD1. CDR3 size: 13 residues. Germline V gene sequence: CDR1 SGHRS, CDR2 YFSETQ. The CDR3 DNA is TGCGCCAGCAGCACCGACAGGGCCAACGACCTGACTTTC. It specifies CASSTDRANDLTF.

The J gene is TRBJ1-5, the V gene TRBV20-1; 11 nucleotides line up with TRBD1. The DNA matches TRBJ2-3 better at its end, which makes the J call doubtful. Germline CDR1 DFQATT, CDR2 SNEGSKA (reference sequence). This CDR3 has 18 residues. The CDR3 DNA follows: TGCAGTGCTAGCGGACAGGGGGCGGGCCTCTATAGCAATCAGCCCCAGTATTTT. It codes for CSASGQGAGLYSNQPQYF.

This clonotype was found a few times. A much larger clone lies a single base off, so this may be a read error. The chain has TRBV6-5 and TRBJ1-5, with D possibly matching TRBD1 (6 bases). This CDR3 is 14 amino acids long. Germline V lookup: CDR1 MNHEY, CDR2 SVGAGI. The CDR3 coding sequence is TGTGTCAGCAGTTACCTACAGGGTGGTCAGCCCCAGCATTTT. Residues: CVSSYLQGGQPQHF.

Comments on this clonotype: Likely a read error: the CDR3 ends without its conserved phenylalanine or tryptophan. The chain joins TRBV4-1 to TRBJ1-6; the D gene is possibly TRBD1 (6 bases). Germline V gives CDR1 MGHRA, CDR2 YSYEKL. The CDR3 runs 14 residues. The CDR3 sequence: CASTQGGRGSPLHI. The CDR3 bases are TGCGCCAGCACCCAAGGGGGTCGAGGTTCACCCCTCCACATT.

This clonotype was observed once. V gene TRBV5-6 combines with J gene TRBJ2-7; unclear D gene. CDR3 size: 13 residues. Germline V lookup: CDR1 SGHDT, CDR2 YYEEEE. Trimming removed 4 bases at V and 5 bases at J, with 13 bases between. CDR3 amino acids: CASSMWSPDEQYF. The CDR3 DNA reads as TGTGCCAGCAGCATGTGGTCACCAGACGAGCAGTACTTC.

This clonotype was seen ten or more times. One junction end disagrees with the germline gene, perhaps due to a read error. The rearrangement links TRBV29-1 to TRBJ1-1, with 9 bases that match TRBD1. The CDR3 is made up of 15 amino acids. Germline V gene data show CDR1 as SQVTM and CDR2 as ANQGSEA. CDR3: CSVTQGQGGNAEAFF. CDR3 DNA sequence: TGCAGCGTTACACAGGGACAGGGTGGGAACGCTGAAGCTTTCTTT.

As concerns this clonotype: Germline and junction disagree at one end, which may indicate a read error. The rearrangement links TRBV5-1 to TRBJ2-5; D is possibly TRBD2 (6 bases). The CDR3 runs 15 residues. CDR1 is SGHRS and CDR2 is YFSETQ in the germline V gene. CDR3 in DNA: TGCGTCAGCAGCTTGGAGGGGATAGGAATGGAGACCCAATACTTC. Encoded protein: CVSSLEGIGMETQYF.

This clonotype was seen a single time. This may be a read error: a much more frequent sequence differs by one nucleotide. The genes are TRBV7-3 and TRBJ2-1; possibly TRBD1 or TRBD2 for D (5 bases each). The CDR3 covers 15 residues. Germline V gives CDR1 SGHTA, CDR2 FQGTGA. The CDR3 bases are TGTGTCAGCAGCCCAGGGACGGGCTCCTACAATGAGCAGTTCTTC. Translating gives CVSSPGTGSYNEQFF.

For this clonotype: Relative to the germline gene, one junction end is altered; a read error may explain this. This chain links TRBV10-3 with TRBJ2-3, with D possibly matching TRBD2 (6 bases). Germline CDR1 ENHRY, CDR2 SYGVKD. This CDR3 is 13 amino acids long. The CDR3 sequence is CAISATSTDTHYF. CDR3 in DNA: TGTGCCATCAGTGCCACTAGCACAGATACGCACTATTTT.

The chain recombines TRBV20-1 with TRBJ1-5; a weak D match, TRBD1 (5 bases). Germline V gene lookup returns CDR1 DFQATT and CDR2 SNEGSKA (reference sequence). The CDR3 covers 13 residues. The germline V and J ends were trimmed by 4 bases and 8 bases, with 15 bases remaining between them. The CDR3 DNA follows: TGCAGTGCTATCGTACAGGTGCATAAGCCCCAGCATTTT. It encodes CSAIVQVHKPQHF.

The J gene is TRBJ1-5, the V gene TRBV28; D gene unclear. The end of the DNA is better explained by TRBJ2-3, so the J call may be wrong. This CDR3 comprises 14 residues. Germline CDR1 MDHEN, CDR2 SYDVKM. The CDR3 sequence: CASSSEVRNQPQYF. The CDR3, as DNA: TGTGCCAGCAGTTCTGAGGTTCGAAATCAGCCCCAGTATTTT.

Comments on this clonotype: Given a much more abundant clone one base away, this may be a read error. This rearrangement joins TRBV6-1 to TRBJ2-1; maybe TRBD2 (6 bases). Trimming removed 4 bases from V and 5 bases from J, with 18 bases in between. This CDR3 is 16 amino acids long. CDR1 is MNHNS, CDR2 SASEGT, per germline. CDR3 sequence: CASSALTGVTNNEQFF. CDR3 in DNA: TGTGCCAGCAGTGCACTAACGGGGGTGACCAACAATGAGCAGTTCTTC.

As concerns this clonotype: A read error may produce the germline difference seen at one junction end. The chain links TRBV11-2 to TRBJ2-2, with TRBD1 identical over 7 bases. This CDR3 is 15 amino acids long. In germline, CDR1 is SGHAT, CDR2 FQNNGV. CDR3 loop: CASYLRQGPTGEQFF. CDR3 bases: TGTGCCAGCTACTTAAGACAGGGACCGACCGGGGAGCAGTTTTTT.

In regard to this clonotype: Possible read error: a much larger clone is one base away. J is TRBJ2-5 and V is TRBV14; the D is unclear. The V gene lost 5 bases and the J gene lost 5 bases, with 15 bases spanning the gap. The germline V gene encodes CDR1 SGHDN and CDR2 FVKESK. The CDR3 consists of 14 residues. The chain's CDR3 is CASSYLGVHETQYF. The CDR3, as DNA: TGTGCCAGCAGCTACCTAGGAGTGCATGAGACCCAGTACTTC.

The V and J genes are TRBV11-1 and TRBJ1-5; D not certain. V was pared by 5 bases and J by 5 bases, with 16 bases between. Per the germline V gene, CDR1 is SGHAT and CDR2 is FQDESV (reference sequence). The CDR3 consists of 15 residues. CDR3 amino acids: CASSPETGRDQPQHF. The CDR3 DNA reads TGTGCCAGCAGCCCCGAGACGGGGAGAGATCAGCCCCAGCATTTT.

The V gene is TRBV6-6, the J gene TRBJ2-2, with 8 bases identical to TRBD1. The V gene's germline CDR1 is MNHNY and CDR2 SVGAGI (reference sequence). This CDR3 has 14 amino acids. The V segment lost 5 bases and the J segment 9 bases; nucleotides outside the gene matches: 8. The CDR3 nucleotides read TGTGCCAGCAGTCCGGACAGGGTTACCAGGGAGCTGTTTTTT. Protein: CASSPDRVTRELFF.

A remark on this clonotype: No conserved phenylalanine or tryptophan ends this CDR3, so it is likely a read error. The chain uses TRBV5-1 and TRBJ2-2; no firm D call. This CDR3 contains 15 residues. The V end lost 3 bases, the J end lost 1 base, and 10 bases lay between the germline ends. Germline loops: CDR1 SGHRS, CDR2 YFSETQ. CDR3 nucleotides: TGCGCCAGCAGCTCTGAACAGCGGAACACCGGGGAGCTGTTTATT. Translation: CASSSEQRNTGELFI.

Regarding this clonotype: At one end the junction does not follow the germline gene, possibly because of a read error. The chain combines TRBV12-3 or TRBV12-4 with TRBJ1-1; no clear D. The CDR3 consists of 11 residues. The CDR3 reads CASSPVREAFF. CDR3 in DNA: TGTGCCAGCAGCCCAGTGCGTGAAGCTTTTTTT.

Note on this clonotype: A read error may produce the germline difference seen at one junction end. This rearrangement joins TRBV11-2 to TRBJ2-7; D call uncertain. The germline V gene has CDR1 SGHAT and CDR2 FQNNGV. This CDR3 region has 15 residues. CDR3 region: CANSRAGEASYGQYF. The DNA for the CDR3 is TGTGCCAACAGCCGAGCAGGAGAAGCCTCCTACGGGCAGTACTTC. Full variable domain (rest looked up from reference TRBV11-2 and TRBJ2-7): EAGVAQSPRYKIIEKRQSVAFWCNPISGHATLYWYQQILGQGPKLLIQFQNNGVVDDSQLPKDRFSAERLKGVDSTLKIQPAKLEDSAVYLCANSRAGEASYGQYFGPGTRLTVT.

A word on this clonotype: The CDR3 does not close with the conserved phenylalanine or tryptophan, likely indicating a read error. This chain uses TRBV6-5 with TRBJ1-6; D not certain. V dropped 4 bases and J dropped 7 bases, with 8 bases sitting between them. There are 13 residues in the CDR3. CDR1 and CDR2 from the germline V gene are MNHEY and SVGAGI. The DNA of the CDR3 is TGTGCCAGCAGTTTATATGCAAATTCACCCCTCCACCTT. Residues: CASSLYANSPLHL.

As to this clonotype: The conserved phenylalanine or tryptophan normally closing the CDR3 is absent here, so this likely arose from a read error. The V call is TRBV5-1, the J call TRBJ1-1; weak D call: TRBD1 (6 bases). Trimming removed 0 bases from V and 1 base from J, with 13 bases in between. Germline V lookup: CDR1 SGHRS, CDR2 YFSETQ. The CDR3 runs 16 residues. CDR3 sequence (DNA): TGCGCCAGCAGCTTGGTCCCCGGACAGCCGAACACTGAAGCTTTCATT. It translates to CASSLVPGQPNTEAFI.

In the case of this clonotype: A read error may produce the germline difference seen at one junction end. V is TRBV6-1 and J is TRBJ2-1; no firm D call. The CDR3 has 12 residues. Germline V gene lookup returns CDR1 MNHNS and CDR2 SASEGT. CDR3 DNA sequence: TGTACCAGCAGTGAATCCGGGAATGAGCAGTTCTTC. Translation gives CTSSESGNEQFF.

The CDR3 DNA reads as TGTGCCAGCAGCTTGGTTCTGGGGCCGTGCAATGAGCAGTTCTTC. It translates to CASSLVLGPCNEQFF. The genes are TRBV11-2 and TRBJ2-1, with D maybe TRBD1 (5 bases). Per the germline V gene, CDR1 is SGHAT and CDR2 is FQNNGV. V shed 3 bases and J shed 6 bases, with 15 bases lying between them. The CDR3 sequence is 15 residues long.

To note about this clonotype: This may stem from a read error, because a much larger clone lies one nucleotide away. The gene calls are TRBV20-1 and TRBJ1-2; D might be TRBD1 (6 bases). CDR1 DFQATT and CDR2 SNEGSKA come from the germline V gene (reference sequence). The CDR3 has 12 amino acids. Deletions cut 1 base from V and 7 bases from J, with 10 bases between. In nucleotides, the CDR3 is TGCAGTGCTAGAGCAGGGGTTGTTGGCTACACCTTC. Translation: CSARAGVVGYTF.

This clonotype was picked up a small number of times. CDR3 nucleotide sequence: TGCAGTGCCATTAACAGGGGCCCCAATCAGCCCCAGCATTTT. Protein sequence: CSAINRGPNQPQHF. The rearrangement uses TRBV20-1 and TRBJ1-5; 7 positions match TRBD1. CDR1 and CDR2 (germline): DFQATT, SNEGSKA (reference sequence). With V trimmed by 6 bases and J by 3 bases, 8 bases remained unmatched. This CDR3 comprises 14 residues.